This paragraph reports one T cell receptor (beta chain). Its specific antigen is unknown. Per-nucleotide qualities are absent, and no much larger clonotype sits a single base away. Sequencer: Illumina HiSeq 1500. TCRdb cleaned the public reads at Q25 with fastp, built clones with MiXCR and kept in-frame beta chains. Rows merge per CDR3 protein into single entries with the most common DNA and genes. This sample gives over 150,000 distinct CDR3 sequences in total; roughly a fifth of them show up just once. The ten largest clones add up to less than 3.5% of the sample. According to the germline V gene, CDR1 reads MNHEY and CDR2 reads SVGAGI. The CDR3 measures 16 amino acids from cysteine to phenylalanine. The read is trimmed to its CDR3 DNA, 48 bases read in frame from base 1. V loses 2 bases of germline sequence and J loses 0 bases, and the interval between the two ends is 8 bases. This entry is derived from a study of T cell repertoires in cytomegalovirus infection (dated by TCRdb to about 2019). At the level of the whole study: Donor HLA type was relevant to the analysis, because carriage of CMV infection together with the matching HLA type was indicated by public TCR beta signatures.

The paper's findings and limits, for the study overall: The ex vivo response was dominated by HLA-C-restricted CMV-specific TCR beta clonotypes, which also provided the single most frequent clonotype in two of eight donors. Carriers of CMV infection plus the relevant HLA type were discriminated by the cumulative frequency of public TCR beta family members in the study cohort and in an independent roughly 350-donor cohort.

The sequencing input was PBMCs. The receptor's source is a human donor in good health (CMV status not recorded). Some clones in this sample may be carry-over from other donors' samples. The rearrangement combines TRBV6-5 with TRBJ2-6, with the D gene call left open. Here is the DNA: TGTGCCAGCAGTTACCTTGAGTTCTCTGGGGCCAACGTCCTGACTTTC. This encodes CASSYLEFSGANVLTF.